This TCR beta chain was documented in a study of human T cells and chemical hapten exposure. Study overall: On roughly 2 cm by roughly 2 cm of upper inner arm skin, sensitization was performed with 2% DPC.

Library construction involved attaching unique molecular identifiers to individual cDNA molecules, which allowed quantitative, reproducible TCR counting. TCRdb fed the RACE reads into MiXCR, producing one record per CDR3 protein. The sample holds 65,000 to 90,000 distinct CDR3 sequences; less than 8% are singletons and the top ten take approximately 1.2%. Points from the study as a whole: PT1 expanded TCR counts and patch test score were linked, and their correlation was positive. Expanded TCRs made up significantly more big CDR3 similarity clusters than controls did.

The sample holds many counts of this clonotype. Its antigen is undetermined. The sample's time point: patch test 2, 6 weeks after DPC sensitization. Treatment described: therapeutic diphenylcyclopropenone sensitization with weekly scalp DPC. Trimming took 2 bases from V and 3 from J, leaving 10 bases between them. Germline V gives CDR1 MNHNS, CDR2 SASEGT. The CDR3 sequence is 14 residues long. This chain connects TRBV6-1 to TRBJ1-1; TRBD1 might be the D (5 bases). The clonotype comes from a woman under 40 with alopecia areata. Some clones in this sample may be carry-over from other donors' samples. Sequencing used whole blood, obtained in connection with sensitization to the hapten diphenylcyclopropenone (DPC). The CDR3 sequence: CASSEWGEDTEAFF. As DNA, the CDR3 is TGTGCCAGCAGTGAATGGGGGGAAGACACTGAAGCTTTCTTT.